Sequencing of this T cell receptor (beta chain) was carried out in a study of Ad26.COV2.S vaccination and SARS-CoV-2 variants. Data came from immunoSEQ multiplex PCR; TCRdb stores just in-frame clones and leaves some out. In the table there are approximately 350,000 clones, 83% of which are singletons. Study-wide findings and caveats: The TCR breadth and depth analyses may have understated or missed part of the total T cell responses. Substantial breadth was reported for post-vaccination spike-specific CD8+ and CD4+ T cells.

Treatment specified: over 15 received Ad26.COV2.S at low or high dose, single or two shots; 5 received placebo; per-sample allocation not given. Vaccine and placebo recipients were sampled on day 63 after the first injection. As for this clone: Its antigen is unidentified.

The sequencing used peripheral blood, collected in a trial of Ad26.COV2.S vaccine versus placebo. The sequence came from a person between 18 and 65 years old who received the Ad26.COV2.S COVID-19 vaccine or a placebo.

The CDR3 sequence is CATSDWGYQETQYF. The CDR3 DNA reads as TGTGCCACCAGTGATTGGGGGTATCAAGAGACCCAGTACTTC. This sequence joins TRBV24-1 and TRBJ2-5; perhaps D is TRBD1 or TRBD2 (5 bases each). The CDR3 contains 14 residues. Looked up from germline, CDR1 is KGHDR and CDR2 is SFDVKD. V was shortened by 2 bases and J by 2 bases, with 8 bases between the two germline ends.